Reported below is one T cell receptor beta chain. This clone occurred a few times. The clone's antigen remains unknown. No per-base quality is available; no much larger clone lies one base away. The entire isolated RNA was reverse transcribed using the High Capacity cDNA Reverse Transcription Kit, and thus expressed TCRB transcripts were sequenced. Deep immunoSEQ sequencing was performed on naive, central memory and regulatory T cell samples, with an average of roughly 3.6 million total reads per sample. Sorted cells were lysed in RLT buffer and RNA was extracted with DNase-treated RNeasy Micro or Mini kits, depending on cell number. Each cell subset was processed on its own to prevent cross-contamination, while patient and healthy donor samples were processed together. The immunoSEQ multiplex PCR was used to amplify TCRB sequences from cDNA, yielding 87-bp fragments that span the CDR3 region. Sequencing of the amplicons was done on the Illumina HiSeq platform. The original methods were these. PCR bias was corrected computationally using synthetic template baselines, and reads within Hamming distance 2 were collapsed, with unmergeable singletons discarded. Reads were aligned against IMGT to assign V, D and J genes, CDR3 length and insertions or deletions at six rearrangement sites. Within each subset, clonotype counts were normalized to sorted cell number, and only after that were true diversity and Gini coefficients computed with the tcR R package. The overlap coefficient, calculated on TCRB nucleotide sequences, was used to measure repertoire sharing. TCRdb's version of the immuneACCESS table is confined to in-frame rearrangements and falls short of the full clone set. An unresolved V gene accounts for under half of the shortfall where checked; the remainder is of unknown origin. V and J calls and clone size follow that table, whereas D and trimming were derived from the DNA. The sample table lists about 190,000 clones, approximately 8% of them with a count of one. The top ten clones comprise about 0.9% of the sample.

These data come from a study of beta chain features in type 1 diabetes (dated by TCRdb to the late 2010s). Concerning the study at large: Mean age, gender distribution, total cell number and subset yield were not different between patients and healthy donors. A total of roughly 99,000,000 sorted cells were examined across all samples, and the number of cells per subset was strongly correlated with RNA yield. In the study, recently diagnosed type 1 diabetes patients and matched healthy donors were compared on the TCRB repertoires of their sorted circulating CD4+ T cell subsets. Naive and central memory subsets were obtained from all 30 or so donors, but regulatory and stem cell-like memory subsets were isolated from only 8 patients and roughly eight healthy donors.

General study outcomes and caveats: Type 1 diabetes patients showed a moderate but significant shortening of TCRB CDR3 length in all four CD4+ subsets. Because cDNA rather than genomic DNA was sequenced, highly expressing activated cells could have been over-represented, although no difference in activation and CD3 levels was found between groups. The naive, central memory and regulatory TCRB repertoires appeared to resemble one another more closely among patients than among healthy donors. Patients with type 1 diabetes made fewer insertions and deleted more nucleotides at VDJ recombination sites, implying thymic rearrangement abnormalities. Shorter templates might be favored by PCR, yet because patient and control samples were amplified and corrected together, any such skew would affect both groups equally. Because small numbers of individuals were included in the HLA sub-analyses, any influence of HLA type on TCRB rearrangement was left unresolved.

The V and J ends are trimmed by 4 bases and 5 bases, leaving 15 bases between them. The CDR3 starts with the cysteine, ends with the phenylalanine, and has 15 residues. This entry keeps only the CDR3 DNA: 45 bases, framed from base 1. As encoded in the germline V gene (reference sequence), CDR1 is LNHDA while CDR2 is SQIVND. Each donor gave one peripheral blood draw, approximately 120 mL on average, collected into heparinised tubes. Using a panel that included CD45RO, CCR7, CD25, CD127, CD95 and CD27, naive, central memory, regulatory and stem cell-like memory CD4+ T cells were sorted on a BD FACSAria II. Every sorted population had a purity above 95%. PBMCs were isolated right away by Lymphoprep density gradient centrifugation and were stained directly, without culture. Samples were stained and sorted in pairs, with one healthy donor and one patient per experiment, so that batch effects were minimized.

The sequence derives from a woman aged 40 to 49 with type 1 diabetes. The rearranged segments are TRBV19 and TRBJ1-5, with TRBD1 as a weak D call on 6 bases. The sequenced material came from central memory CD4+ T cells from blood. The DNA sequence reads TGTGCCAGTAGTAGGATCTCAGGGGTCGATCAGCCCCAGCATTTT. The encoded protein is CASSRISGVDQPQHF.